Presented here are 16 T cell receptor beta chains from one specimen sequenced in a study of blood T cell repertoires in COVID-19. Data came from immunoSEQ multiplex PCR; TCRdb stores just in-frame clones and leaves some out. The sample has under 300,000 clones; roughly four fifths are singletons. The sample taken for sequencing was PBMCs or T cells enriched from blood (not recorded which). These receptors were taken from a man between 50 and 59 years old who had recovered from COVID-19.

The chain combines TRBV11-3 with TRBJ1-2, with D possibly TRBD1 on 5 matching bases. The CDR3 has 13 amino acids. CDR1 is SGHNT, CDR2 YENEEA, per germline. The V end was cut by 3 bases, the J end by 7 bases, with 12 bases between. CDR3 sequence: CASSFSQGSGYTF. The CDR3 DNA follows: TGTGCCAGCAGCTTCTCCCAGGGTAGTGGCTACACCTTC.

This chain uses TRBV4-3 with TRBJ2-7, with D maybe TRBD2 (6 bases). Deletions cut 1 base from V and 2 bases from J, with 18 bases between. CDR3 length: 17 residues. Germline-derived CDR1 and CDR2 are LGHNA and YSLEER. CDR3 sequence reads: CASSQAPTPSVTYEQYF. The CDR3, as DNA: TGCGCCAGCAGCCAAGCCCCAACCCCTAGCGTCACCTACGAGCAGTACTTC.

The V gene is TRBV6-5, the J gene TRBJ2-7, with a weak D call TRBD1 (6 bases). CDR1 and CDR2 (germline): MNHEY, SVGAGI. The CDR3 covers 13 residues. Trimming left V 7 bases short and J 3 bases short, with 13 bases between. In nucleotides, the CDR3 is TGTGCCAGCATGTCGACAGGAGTCTACGAGCAGTACTTC. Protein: CASMSTGVYEQYF.

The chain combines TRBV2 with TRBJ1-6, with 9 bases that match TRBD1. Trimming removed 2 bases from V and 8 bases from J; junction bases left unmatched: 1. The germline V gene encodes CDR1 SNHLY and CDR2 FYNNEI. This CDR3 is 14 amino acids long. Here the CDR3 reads CASSEWDRDSPLHF. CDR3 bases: TGTGCCAGCAGTGAATGGGACAGGGATTCACCCCTCCACTTT. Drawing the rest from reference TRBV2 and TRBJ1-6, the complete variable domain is EPEVTQTPSHQVTQMGQEVILRCVPISNHLYFYWYRQILGQKVEFLVSFYNNEISEKSEIFDDQFSVERPDGSNFTLKIRSTKLEDSAMYFCASSEWDRDSPLHFGNGTRLTVT.

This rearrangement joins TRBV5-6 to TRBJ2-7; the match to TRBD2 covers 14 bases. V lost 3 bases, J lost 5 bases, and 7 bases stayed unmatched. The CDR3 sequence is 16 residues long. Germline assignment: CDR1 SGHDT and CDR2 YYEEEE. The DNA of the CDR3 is TGTGCCAGCAGCTGGATGGGACTAGCGGGAGAAAACGAGCAGTACTTC. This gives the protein CASSWMGLAGENEQYF.

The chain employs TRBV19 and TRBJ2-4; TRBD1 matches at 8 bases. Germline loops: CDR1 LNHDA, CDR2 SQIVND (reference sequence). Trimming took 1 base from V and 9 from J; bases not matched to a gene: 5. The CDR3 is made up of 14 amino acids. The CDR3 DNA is TGTGCCAGTAGTATAGGGACAGGGTTGGCCATTCAGTACTTC. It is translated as CASSIGTGLAIQYF.

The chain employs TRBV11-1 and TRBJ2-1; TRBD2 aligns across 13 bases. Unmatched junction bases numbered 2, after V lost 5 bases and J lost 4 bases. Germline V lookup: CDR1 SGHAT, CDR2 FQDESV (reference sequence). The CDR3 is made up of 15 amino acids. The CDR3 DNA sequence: TGTGCCAGCAGCCAACTAGCGGGGGGGTACAATGAGCAGTTCTTC. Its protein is CASSQLAGGYNEQFF.

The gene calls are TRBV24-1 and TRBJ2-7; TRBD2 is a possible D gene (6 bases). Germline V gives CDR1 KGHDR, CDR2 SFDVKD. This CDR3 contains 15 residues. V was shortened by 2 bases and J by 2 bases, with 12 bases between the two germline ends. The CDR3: CATSDSGGSPYEQYF. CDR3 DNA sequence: TGTGCCACCAGTGATTCCGGGGGTAGCCCCTACGAGCAGTACTTC.

Here the CDR3 reads CASSSLGQGPMKPQHF. CDR3 bases: TGTGCCAGTAGTTCTCTGGGACAGGGACCGATGAAGCCCCAGCATTTT. The chain employs TRBV19 and TRBJ1-5; TRBD1 matches at 9 bases. Germline CDR1 is LNHDA and CDR2 is SQIVND (reference sequence). The J segment lost 8 bases and the V segment lost 5 bases, leaving 13 bases of the junction unmatched. CDR3 size: 16 residues.

In DNA form, the CDR3 reads TGTGCCAGCAGCCGCCTTTTACTAGCGGGGGGTTACAATGAGCAGTTCTTC. Translation gives CASSRLLLAGGYNEQFF. The V gene is TRBV3-1 (or the pseudogene TRBV3-2), the J gene TRBJ2-1; 12 bases map to TRBD2. Germline CDR1 is LGHDT and CDR2 is YNNKEL (reference sequence). After removal of 4 bases from V and 4 bases from J, the junction contained 8 bases not matched to a gene. The CDR3 runs to 17 residues.

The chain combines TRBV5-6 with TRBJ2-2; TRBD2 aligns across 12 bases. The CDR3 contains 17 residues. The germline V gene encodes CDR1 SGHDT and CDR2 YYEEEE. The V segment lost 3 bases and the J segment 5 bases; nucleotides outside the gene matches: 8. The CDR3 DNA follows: TGTGCCAGCAGCTCTCGACTAGCGGGAGATATAACCGGGGAGCTGTTTTTT. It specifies CASSSRLAGDITGELFF.

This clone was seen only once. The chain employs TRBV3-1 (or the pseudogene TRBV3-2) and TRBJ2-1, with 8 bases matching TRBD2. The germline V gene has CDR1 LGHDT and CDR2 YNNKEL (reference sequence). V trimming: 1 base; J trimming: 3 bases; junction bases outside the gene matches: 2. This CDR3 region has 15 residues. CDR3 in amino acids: CASSQVAGGYNEQFF. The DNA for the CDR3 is TGTGCCAGCAGCCAAGTGGCGGGGGGCTACAATGAGCAGTTCTTC.

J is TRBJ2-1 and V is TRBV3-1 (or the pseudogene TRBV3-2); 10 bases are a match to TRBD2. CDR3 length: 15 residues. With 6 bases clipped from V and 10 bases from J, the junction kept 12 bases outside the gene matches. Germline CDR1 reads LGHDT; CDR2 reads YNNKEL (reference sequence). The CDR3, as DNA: TGTGCCAGCAGGAGGACTAGCGGAGCCGCGGGGGAGCAGTTCTTC. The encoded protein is CASRRTSGAAGEQFF.

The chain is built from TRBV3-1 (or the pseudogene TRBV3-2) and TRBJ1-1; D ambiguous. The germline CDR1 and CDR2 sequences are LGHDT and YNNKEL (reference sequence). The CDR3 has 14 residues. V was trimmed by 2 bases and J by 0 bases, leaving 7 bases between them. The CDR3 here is CASSQRGMNTEAFF. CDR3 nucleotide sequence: TGTGCCAGCAGCCAAAGAGGAATGAACACTGAAGCTTTCTTT.

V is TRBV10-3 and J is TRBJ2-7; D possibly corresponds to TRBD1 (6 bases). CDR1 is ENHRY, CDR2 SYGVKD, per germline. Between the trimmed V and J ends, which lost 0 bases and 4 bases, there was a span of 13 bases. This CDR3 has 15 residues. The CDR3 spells CAISESPDRVYEQYF. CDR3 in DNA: TGTGCCATCAGTGAGTCGCCGGACAGAGTTTACGAGCAGTACTTC.

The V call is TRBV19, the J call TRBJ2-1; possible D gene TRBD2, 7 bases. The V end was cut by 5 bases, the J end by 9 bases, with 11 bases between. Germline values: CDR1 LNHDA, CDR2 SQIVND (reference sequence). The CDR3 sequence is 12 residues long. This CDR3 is CASSPRGGEQFF. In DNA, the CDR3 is TGTGCCAGTAGTCCTAGGGGGGGTGAGCAGTTCTTC.